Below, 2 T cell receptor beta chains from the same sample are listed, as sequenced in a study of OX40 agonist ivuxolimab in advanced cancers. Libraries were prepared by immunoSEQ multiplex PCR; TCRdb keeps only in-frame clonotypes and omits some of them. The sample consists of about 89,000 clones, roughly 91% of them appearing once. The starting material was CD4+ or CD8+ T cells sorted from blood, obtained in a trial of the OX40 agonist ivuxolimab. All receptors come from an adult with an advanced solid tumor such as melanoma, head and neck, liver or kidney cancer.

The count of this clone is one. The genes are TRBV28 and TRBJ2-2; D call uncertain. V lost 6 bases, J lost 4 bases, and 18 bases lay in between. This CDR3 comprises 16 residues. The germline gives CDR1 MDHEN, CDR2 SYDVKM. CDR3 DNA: TGTGCCAGCAGGAGTGTCAGGTCTCGGGTCACCGGGGAGCTGTTTTTT. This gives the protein CASRSVRSRVTGELFF.

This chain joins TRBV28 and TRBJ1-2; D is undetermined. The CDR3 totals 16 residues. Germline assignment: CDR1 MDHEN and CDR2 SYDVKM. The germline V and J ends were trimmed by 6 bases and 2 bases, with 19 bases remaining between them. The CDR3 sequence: CASRQPRPGQNYGYTF. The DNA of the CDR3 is TGTGCCAGCAGGCAGCCACGGCCAGGTCAGAACTATGGCTACACCTTC.